This TCR beta chain is from a study of low-dose radiotherapy and immunotherapy resistance in tumors. On this clonotype itself: One base separates it from a far larger clone, so it is likely a read error.

Primers used for first-strand cDNA, a TRAV- and TRBV-specific set, covered both alpha and beta chains. An approximately 19-cycle PCR with a constant-region primer and V-primer adapter amplified TCRs. TCRdb re-called the reads with MiXCR, one entry per CDR3 protein. The top ten clones hold approximately 1.5% of a sample with around 80,000 distinct CDR3 sequences, less than 20% of them seen once. The time point denotes: after trial treatment. Treatment noted: LDRT plus nivolumab, ipilimumab, low-dose cyclophosphamide and aspirin (RACIN trial). In germline, CDR1 is MDHEN, CDR2 SYDVKM. V was clipped by 5 bases and J by 10 bases, with 18 bases between them. The CDR3 covers 14 residues.

This specimen consisted of PBMCs, obtained after low-dose radiotherapy plus immunotherapy. This sequence joins TRBV28 and TRBJ2-1; possible D gene TRBD1, 7 bases. This receptor was taken from a male donor with prostate cancer. The CDR3 is CASSRGTASYEQFF. The CDR3 DNA reads as TGTGCCAGCAGTCGCGGGACAGCCTCCTACGAGCAGTTCTTC.